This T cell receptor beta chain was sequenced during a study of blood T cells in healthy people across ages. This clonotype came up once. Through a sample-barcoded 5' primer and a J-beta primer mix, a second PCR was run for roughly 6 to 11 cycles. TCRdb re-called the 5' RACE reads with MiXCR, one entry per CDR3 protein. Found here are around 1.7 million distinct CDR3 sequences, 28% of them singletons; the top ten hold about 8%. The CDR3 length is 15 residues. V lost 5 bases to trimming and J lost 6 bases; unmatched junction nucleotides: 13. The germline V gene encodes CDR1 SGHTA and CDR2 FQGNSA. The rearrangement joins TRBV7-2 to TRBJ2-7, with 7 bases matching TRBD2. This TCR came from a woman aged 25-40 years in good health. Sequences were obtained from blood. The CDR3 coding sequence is TGTGCCAGCAGCCCGGGCGGGGGAGGGCCTGTCGAGCAGTACTTC. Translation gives CASSPGGGGPVEQYF.